The 3 T cell receptor beta chains below were found in one sample sequenced in a study of blood T cells in healthy people across ages. Next came a second PCR, run for roughly 6 to 11 cycles, which used a sample-barcoded 5' primer along with a J-beta primer mix. TCRdb re-derived calls from the 5' RACE reads in MiXCR, one entry per CDR3 protein. The sample records roughly 800,000 distinct CDR3 sequences, 55% to 70% being singletons. Sequencing was carried out using blood. These receptors originate from a man under 40 in good health.

This clonotype was counted once. The chain carries TRBV20-1 and TRBJ2-5; 7 bases are shared with TRBD2. Germline V gene lookup returns CDR1 DFQATT and CDR2 SNEGSKA (reference sequence). J lost 10 bases, V lost 3 bases, and 14 bases had no gene match. The CDR3 has 14 residues. The CDR3 reads CSASLAGVNRYQYF. The CDR3 region has the DNA TGCAGTGCTAGTCTCGCGGGGGTAAATAGGTACCAGTACTTC.

This chain links TRBV27 with TRBJ2-7; no reliable D call. The CDR3 is 13 residues long. CDR1 is MNHEY, CDR2 SMNVEV, per germline (reference sequence). The ends were cut back, 5 bases at V and 2 bases at J, with 10 bases in the middle. CDR3 in DNA: TGTGCCAGCAGTCAACCCCCAGCCTACGAGCAGTACTTC. Amino acid sequence: CASSQPPAYEQYF.

This clonotype has just one count. The chain recombines TRBV9 with TRBJ2-6; no definite D call. V lost 0 bases and J lost 0, with 7 bases in between. The germline gives CDR1 SGDLS, CDR2 YYNGEE. This CDR3 is 16 amino acids long. CDR3 nucleotides: TGTGCCAGCAGCGTAGGTCGGACCTCTGGGGCCAACGTCCTGACTTTC. It specifies CASSVGRTSGANVLTF.